What follows is one T cell receptor (beta chain) and its context. These data come from a study of blood T cell repertoires in COVID-19. Study background: The United States, Italy and Spain provided the acute and convalescent COVID-19 samples. T cells, B-cell-depleted T cells, or PBMCs provided the cDNA or gDNA that served as material.

The V and J ends lost 6 bases and 6 bases respectively, with 8 bases between them. This CDR3 has 11 residues. Germline CDR1 is MNHEY and CDR2 is SVGAGI. Methods used by the authors: Nucleated cell counts were estimated from reference gene primer amplification. Clones were read by immunoSEQ multiplex PCR, and TCRdb kept only the in-frame ones, dropping some. V and J calls and clone size are given by that table; D and trimming were obtained from the DNA. This table holds roughly 34,000 clones, roughly 80% found once. The receptor was isolated from a human donor in a cohort sampled during active COVID-19. J is TRBJ1-1 and V is TRBV6-5, with D perhaps matching TRBD1 (6 bases). The sequenced sample consisted of peripheral blood. The CDR3: CASRGGPEAFF. DNA of the CDR3: TGTGCCAGCAGGGGGGGGCCTGAAGCTTTCTTT.